The 2 T cell receptor beta chains given below trace back to one sample, sequenced in a study of T cells in Graves' hyperthyroidism and ophthalmopathy. Regions amplified from RNA transcripts were the TCR beta CDR3 regions. The study used the HTBI primer set for a first-round RT-PCR of the TCR CDR3. MiXCR was run by TCRdb on the multiplex PCR reads, yielding one entry per CDR3 protein. The table shows approximately 700,000 distinct CDR3 sequences, with roughly 17% occurring only once. Sequencing used blood. All receptors come from a man aged 18-30 years with Graves' hyperthyroidism.

V is TRBV10-3 and J is TRBJ2-7; TRBD2 matches 7 bases. Trimming at V came to 10 bases and at J to 1 base, leaving 7 bases not matched to a gene. The germline V gene encodes CDR1 ENHRY and CDR2 SYGVKD. The CDR3 totals 13 residues. The CDR3 loop is CATGLVQSYEQYF. As DNA, the CDR3 is TGTGCCACAGGACTAGTCCAATCCTACGAGCAGTACTTC.

This clonotype was observed many times. The CDR3 is CASSHPSGRDQETQYF. CDR3 coding DNA: TGTGCCAGCAGCCATCCTAGCGGTAGAGACCAAGAGACCCAGTACTTC. The J gene is TRBJ2-5, the V gene TRBV7-9; 7 bases align to TRBD2. The CDR3 contains 16 residues. V lost 5 bases to trimming and J lost 0 bases; unmatched junction nucleotides: 9. CDR1 SEHNR and CDR2 FQNEAQ come from the germline V gene (reference sequence).